This passage covers 22 T cell receptor beta chains from one sample sequenced in a study of blood T cell repertoires in COVID-19 (TCRdb year 2020). The protocol used for the library was the immunoSEQ multiplex PCR assay. What TCRdb holds here is the immuneACCESS table cut down to in-frame rearrangements. Part of the clones is not present; checked against another copy, under half of the missing clones reflect an unresolved V gene, and the others are unexplained. Present in this sample are 270,000 or so clones, under 90% of which were seen just once. Roughly 3.1% of the sample comes from the top ten. Sequenced: peripheral blood. The receptors derive from a woman younger than 30 with acute or convalescent COVID-19.

The CDR3 DNA follows: TGTGCCAGCAGCCAGGACAGTTTAGGTGAGCAGTTCTTC. Translation: CASSQDSLGEQFF. V gene TRBV7-2 combines with J gene TRBJ2-1; tentative D call: TRBD1 (6 bases). V was pared by 5 bases and J by 9 bases, with 14 bases between. The CDR3 covers 13 residues. Germline assignment: CDR1 SGHTA and CDR2 FQGNSA.

The CDR3 bases are TGCGCCAGCAGCGGGTTAGCGGGAGTCTACGAGCAGTACTTC. Translating it yields CASSGLAGVYEQYF. The chain uses TRBV5-1 and TRBJ2-7; TRBD2 matches at 9 bases. The ends lost 4 bases at V and 3 bases at J; junction bases unmatched: 5. The CDR3 contains 14 residues. The germline CDR1 and CDR2 sequences are SGHRS and YFSETQ. Full variable domain (outside the CDR3, taken from reference TRBV5-1 and TRBJ2-7): KAGVTQTPRYLIKTRGQQVTLSCSPISGHRSVSWYQQTPGQGLQFLFEYFSETQRNKGNFPGRFSGRQFSNSRSEMNVSTLELGDSALYLCASSGLAGVYEQYFGPGTRLTVT.

This sequence joins TRBV28 and TRBJ2-7, with TRBD1 matching over 7 bases. With V trimmed by 7 bases and J by 1 base, 1 base remained unmatched. Germline CDR1 reads MDHEN; CDR2 reads SYDVKM. CDR3 length: 12 amino acids. The CDR3 loop is CASMTGSYEQYF. The CDR3 bases are TGTGCCAGCATGACAGGGTCCTACGAGCAGTACTTC.

The V gene is TRBV15, the J gene TRBJ2-5, with D maybe TRBD1 (6 bases). Trimming took 0 bases from V and 2 from J, leaving 13 bases between them. The CDR3 is 16 amino acids. Germline V gene lookup returns CDR1 LNHNV and CDR2 YYDKDF (reference sequence). CDR3: CATSRDPRGQQETQYF. The CDR3 nucleotides are TGTGCCACCAGCAGAGATCCCAGGGGACAACAAGAGACCCAGTACTTC.

This clone was seen only a few times. This chain uses TRBV30 with TRBJ1-5, with unresolved D. Germline V lookup: CDR1 GTSNPN, CDR2 SVGIG (reference sequence). The ends were cut back, 1 base at V and 5 bases at J, with 9 bases in the middle. CDR3 length: 13 residues. CDR3 region: CAWSGGRYQPQHF. The DNA of the CDR3 is TGTGCCTGGAGTGGAGGGAGGTATCAGCCCCAGCATTTT.

The gene calls are TRBV30 and TRBJ1-5; D uncertain. The V end was cut by 3 bases, the J end by 9 bases, with 15 bases between. From germline, CDR1 is GTSNPN and CDR2 SVGIG (reference sequence). The CDR3 extends over 13 amino acids. The CDR3 DNA sequence: TGTGCCTGGAGCGGGATGGACGGGGTGCCCCAGCATTTT. Amino acid sequence: CAWSGMDGVPQHF.

Details on this clone: At one boundary the junction diverges from the germline segment, which might be a read error. The gene calls are TRBV7-7 and TRBJ2-7; 8 bases are a match to TRBD2. CDR1 SSHAT and CDR2 FNYEAQ come from the germline V gene (reference sequence). The CDR3 loop spans 11 amino acids. CDR3 sequence reads: CASSGSYEQYF. CDR3 in DNA: TGTGCTAGCAGCGGGAGCTACGAGCAGTACTTC.

The chain couples TRBV7-2 to TRBJ1-2, with 7 bases that match TRBD1. Germline V CDR1 and CDR2: SGHTA, FQGNSA. V shed 4 bases, J shed 9 bases, and the junction held 11 bases outside the gene matches. This CDR3 region has 14 residues. The DNA of the CDR3 is TGTGCCAGCAGCTGGTCCCGGGACAGCTGGAGCTACACCTTC. Translated: CASSWSRDSWSYTF.

This chain joins TRBV29-1 and TRBJ1-1; 8 bases line up with TRBD1. The germline V gene has CDR1 SQVTM and CDR2 ANQGSEA. J was trimmed by 5 bases and V by 4 bases; bases with no gene match: 12. The CDR3 is made up of 15 amino acids. The chain's CDR3 is CSVVKWTGMGTEAFF. The DNA for the CDR3 is TGCAGCGTTGTAAAATGGACAGGGATGGGGACTGAAGCTTTCTTT.

This clone turned up a few times. The V gene is TRBV7-2, the J gene TRBJ2-3; TRBD1 matches at 10 bases. This CDR3 has 16 residues. CDR1 and CDR2 (germline): SGHTA, FQGNSA. V dropped 5 bases and J dropped 0; count of bases not matched to a gene: 5. The CDR3 loop reads CASSDRGLFSTDTQYF. DNA of the CDR3: TGTGCCAGCAGCGACAGGGGGCTATTTAGCACAGATACGCAGTATTTT.

V and J are TRBV7-2 and TRBJ2-3; TRBD2 aligns across 15 bases. V shed 4 bases and J 6 bases; nucleotides not matched to a gene: 5. CDR3 length: 16 amino acids. Germline values: CDR1 SGHTA, CDR2 FQGNSA. CDR3 sequence (DNA): TGTGCCAGCAGCTCCGGACTAGCGGGAGGGAGTGATACGCAGTATTTT. Translated: CASSSGLAGGSDTQYF.

This clone was detected a few times. The gene calls are TRBV5-4 and TRBJ1-5, with 9 positions matching TRBD1. The CDR3 has 13 amino acids. Germline V gives CDR1 SGHNT, CDR2 YYREEE (reference sequence). Losses at the gene ends were 5 bases for V and 5 bases for J; bases not matched to a gene: 2. CDR3 sequence (DNA): TGTGCCAGCAGTTGGGACAGGGATCAGCCCCAGCATTTT. It encodes CASSWDRDQPQHF.

The rearrangement links TRBV9 to TRBJ2-3, with TRBD2 matching 13 bases. CDR3 size: 19 residues. Germline-derived CDR1 and CDR2 are SGDLS and YYNGEE. V shed 7 bases, J shed 1 base, and the junction held 15 bases outside the gene matches. The CDR3, as DNA: TGTGCCAGCGGTGGGAGTAGGACTAGCGGGAGTTGGGGCACAGATACGCAGTATTTT. Protein: CASGGSRTSGSWGTDTQYF.

This chain connects TRBV6-2 or TRBV6-3 to TRBJ2-7; D perhaps matches TRBD2 (6 bases). Germline CDR1 reads MNHEY; CDR2 reads SVGEGT. The CDR3 length is 13 residues. V was pared by 5 bases and J by 4 bases, with 12 bases between. The DNA of the CDR3 is TGTGCCAGCAGTAATGGGGGAGGATACGAGCAGTACTTC. It translates to CASSNGGGYEQYF.

This clone occurred many times. This sequence joins TRBV14 and TRBJ2-7; D is perhaps TRBD2 (6 bases). The CDR3 covers 15 residues. Germline CDR1 is SGHDN and CDR2 is FVKESK. The ends were cut back, 3 bases at V and 0 bases at J, with 12 bases in the middle. Here the CDR3 DNA reads TGTGCCAGCAGCCAGCCTAGCGCTCGCTCCTACGAGCAGTACTTC. It yields the protein CASSQPSARSYEQYF.

This sequence joins TRBV4-3 and TRBJ2-3; 10 bases align to TRBD2. Trimming took 0 bases from V and 3 from J; bases not matched to a gene: 3. The CDR3 contains 16 residues. Germline V lookup: CDR1 LGHNA, CDR2 YSLEER. CDR3 sequence (DNA): TGCGCCAGCAGCCAAGAACTAGCGGGGAGGACAGATACGCAGTATTTT. It translates to CASSQELAGRTDTQYF.

The V and J genes are TRBV5-5 and TRBJ2-3; 10 bases agree with TRBD1. The V gene's germline CDR1 is SGHKS and CDR2 YYEKEE (reference sequence). V lost 9 bases to trimming and J lost 4 bases; unmatched junction nucleotides: 8. This CDR3 comprises 14 residues. The CDR3 DNA follows: TGTGCCACCTCGGACAGGGGGAACCCAGATACGCAGTATTTT. Translated: CATSDRGNPDTQYF.

The gene calls are TRBV19 and TRBJ2-7; TRBD1 aligns across 8 bases. The V gene end was trimmed by 5 bases and the J gene end by 2 bases; junction bases not matched to a gene: 5. Germline CDR1 reads LNHDA; CDR2 reads SQIVND (reference sequence). This CDR3 comprises 14 residues. In nucleotides, the CDR3 is TGTGCCAGTAGTGGAGGACAGGGTCCCTACGAGCAGTACTTC. This encodes CASSGGQGPYEQYF.

This rearrangement joins TRBV19 to TRBJ1-2, with TRBD1 matching over 8 bases. The CDR3 runs to 15 residues. Germline CDR1 LNHDA, CDR2 SQIVND (reference sequence). V shed 1 base and J 1 base; nucleotides not matched to a gene: 2. The DNA for the CDR3 is TGTGCCAGTAGTATAGGGGGACAGGATAACTATGGCTACACCTTC. Translated, it gives CASSIGGQDNYGYTF.

The V and J genes are TRBV27 and TRBJ2-1, with 7 bases aligning to TRBD2. The V segment lost 2 bases and the J segment 6 bases; nucleotides outside the gene matches: 1. The CDR3 totals 13 residues. Germline V gene data show CDR1 as MNHEY and CDR2 as SMNVEV (reference sequence). The CDR3 is CASSLASGNEQFF. The CDR3 DNA reads as TGTGCCAGCAGTTTAGCTAGCGGCAATGAGCAGTTCTTC.

The chain joins TRBV11-2 to TRBJ2-2; 9 bases line up with TRBD1. With V trimmed by 5 bases and J by 1 base, 5 bases remained unmatched. CDR3 length equals 16 residues. Germline V gives CDR1 SGHAT, CDR2 FQNNGV. The CDR3 loop is CASSARTGVNTGELFF. In nucleotides, the CDR3 is TGTGCCAGCAGCGCAAGGACAGGGGTGAACACCGGGGAGCTGTTTTTT.

This chain joins TRBV2 and TRBJ2-7, with TRBD1 matching over 7 bases. V was clipped by 7 bases and J by 0 bases; unmatched bases: 6. Germline V gene lookup returns CDR1 SNHLY and CDR2 FYNNEI. The CDR3 has 14 residues. DNA for the CDR3: TGTGCCAGCACCGAGGACAGGAGCTCCTACGAGCAGTACTTC. Protein product: CASTEDRSSYEQYF.